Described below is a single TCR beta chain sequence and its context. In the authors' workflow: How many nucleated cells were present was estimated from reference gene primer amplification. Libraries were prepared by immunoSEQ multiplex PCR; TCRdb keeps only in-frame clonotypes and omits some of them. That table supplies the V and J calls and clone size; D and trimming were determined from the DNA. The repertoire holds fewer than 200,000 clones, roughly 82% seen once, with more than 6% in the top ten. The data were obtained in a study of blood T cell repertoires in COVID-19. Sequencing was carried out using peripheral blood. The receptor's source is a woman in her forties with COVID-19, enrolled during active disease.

The CDR3 DNA sequence: TGTGCCACCAGCCAGGGGTACTCACCCCTCCACTTT. Amino acid sequence: CATSQGYSPLHF. The chain recombines TRBV15 with TRBJ1-6; the D gene is possibly TRBD1 (6 bases). Between the trimmed V and J ends, which lost 5 bases and 10 bases, there was a span of 9 bases. Per germline, CDR1 LNHNV and CDR2 YYDKDF (reference sequence). The CDR3 has 12 residues.